One sample yielded the 22 T cell receptor beta chains listed below, sequenced in a study of cytomegalovirus exposure and HLA in healthy donors. The PCR used 60 Vbeta and 13 Jbeta primers. Using immunoSEQ multiplex PCR, the repertoire was profiled, and TCRdb retains in-frame clones only, with some absent. Here the sample spans tens of thousands of clones, around 84% being singletons. The sequenced sample consisted of PBMCs. Receptors originate from a woman aged 40 to 49 in good health and CMV-seropositive.

This clone turned up a few times. The V gene is TRBV10-2, the J gene TRBJ2-7, with a tentative D call TRBD1 (5 bases). The germline V gene encodes CDR1 WSHSY and CDR2 SAAADI. V dropped 7 bases and J dropped 0 bases, with 13 bases sitting between them. This CDR3 contains 14 residues. The DNA of the CDR3 is TGCGCCAGCAACACAGGCTTCCTCTCCTACGAGCAGTACTTC. This translates into CASNTGFLSYEQYF.

The rearrangement joins TRBV7-9 to TRBJ1-4; D gene unclear. Germline lookup yields CDR1 SEHNR and CDR2 FQNEAQ (reference sequence). The V end lost 5 bases, the J end lost 6 bases, and 7 bases lay between the germline ends. This CDR3 has 12 residues. The CDR3 loop reads CASSPRDEKLFF. The CDR3 region has the DNA TGTGCCAGCAGCCCTCGGGATGAAAAACTGTTTTTT.

The chain joins TRBV6-5 to TRBJ2-7, with 8 bases aligning to TRBD2. The CDR3 length is 14 residues. Germline assignment: CDR1 MNHEY and CDR2 SVGAGI. V lost 5 bases, J lost 2 bases, and 5 bases stayed unmatched. CDR3 nucleotide sequence: TGTGCCAGCAGTCTAGCGGGTCGTACCTACGAGCAGTACTTC. Protein sequence: CASSLAGRTYEQYF.

This chain connects TRBV19 to TRBJ2-2; maybe TRBD1 (5 bases). V lost 11 bases and J 5 bases, leaving 9 bases between the germline ends. The CDR3 runs to 11 residues. The germline V gene has CDR1 LNHDA and CDR2 SQIVND (reference sequence). CDR3 nucleotide sequence: TGTGCCTCCAGGGTAACCGGGGAGCTGTTTTTT. Translated, it gives CASRVTGELFF.

Here the CDR3 reads CASRPDRDYEQYF. CDR3 in DNA: TGTGCCAGCAGACCGGACAGGGACTACGAGCAGTACTTC. The chain recombines TRBV6-1 with TRBJ2-7; 8 nucleotides align to TRBD1. The V gene's germline CDR1 is MNHNS and CDR2 SASEGT. This CDR3 contains 13 residues. J was trimmed by 3 bases and V by 6 bases; bases with no gene match: 4.

This clone was counted once. The chain is built from TRBV27 and TRBJ1-1; TRBD1 aligns across 8 bases. This CDR3 spans 16 amino acids. The ends lost 5 bases at V and 1 base at J; junction bases unmatched: 9. The germline V gene encodes CDR1 MNHEY and CDR2 SMNVEV (reference sequence). CDR3 DNA sequence: TGTGCCAGCAGTAGGGGGACAGGAAAAGGGAACACTGAAGCTTTCTTT. Translation: CASSRGTGKGNTEAFF.

The genes are TRBV6-4 and TRBJ1-4; D not resolved. Germline values: CDR1 MRHNA, CDR2 SNTAGT. The CDR3 is made up of 13 amino acids. Trimming took off 6 bases at V and 3 bases at J, with 8 bases between the two ends. CDR3 protein: CASSREANEKLFF. The CDR3 coding sequence is TGTGCCAGCAGCCGGGAGGCTAATGAAAAACTGTTTTTT.

The gene calls are TRBV5-5 and TRBJ2-7; TRBD2 might be the D (6 bases). The germline V gene encodes CDR1 SGHKS and CDR2 YYEKEE (reference sequence). The CDR3 totals 16 residues. V shed 6 bases and J shed 0 bases, with 19 bases lying between them. The CDR3, as DNA: TGTGCCAGCACCAAGTGGGGGGACTTAAGCTCCTACGAGCAGTACTTC. Translating it yields CASTKWGDLSSYEQYF.

V and J are TRBV15 and TRBJ2-5; 7 bases are shared with TRBD2. The CDR3 has 15 amino acids. Losses at the gene ends were 0 bases for V and 4 bases for J; bases not matched to a gene: 5. Germline-derived CDR1 and CDR2 are LNHNV and YYDKDF (reference sequence). The CDR3 region has the DNA TGTGCCACCAGCAGAGATCCGGGGGGAGGAGAGACCCAGTACTTC. It yields the protein CATSRDPGGGETQYF.

J is TRBJ1-2 and V is TRBV15; a weak D match, TRBD1 (6 bases). Per germline, CDR1 LNHNV and CDR2 YYDKDF (reference sequence). The V end was cut by 0 bases, the J end by 7 bases, with 12 bases between. This CDR3 is built from 14 residues. This chain's CDR3 is CATSRDRTVVGYTF. As DNA, the CDR3 is TGTGCCACCAGCAGAGATAGGACAGTAGTTGGCTACACCTTC.

The chain has TRBV27 and TRBJ2-3; D call uncertain. The V end lost 2 bases, the J end lost 4 bases, and 7 bases lay between the germline ends. The germline CDR1 and CDR2 sequences are MNHEY and SMNVEV (reference sequence). The CDR3 covers 13 residues. CDR3 in DNA: TGTGCCAGCAGTTTAGGAGTGGCAGATACGCAGTATTTT. Translation: CASSLGVADTQYF.

The rearrangement links TRBV7-2 to TRBJ2-1, with TRBD2 as a possible D gene (5 bases). Trimming left V 2 bases short and J 14 bases short, with 16 bases between. This CDR3 is built from 13 residues. Germline loops: CDR1 SGHTA, CDR2 FQGNSA. Written as DNA, the CDR3 is TGTGCCAGCAGCTTATCCCCCAGCTCGGAGGAGTTCTTC. Translating gives CASSLSPSSEEFF.

The chain carries TRBV7-9 and TRBJ2-5; 12 nucleotides align to TRBD1. V gave up 5 bases and J gave up 4 bases; unmatched junction bases: 8. The CDR3 loop spans 16 amino acids. Germline assignment: CDR1 SEHNR and CDR2 FQNEAQ (reference sequence). The CDR3 loop reads CASSIPGTGGGETQYF. CDR3 coding DNA: TGTGCCAGCAGCATACCAGGGACAGGGGGCGGAGAGACCCAGTACTTC.

The chain joins TRBV5-5 to TRBJ2-2; D might be TRBD1 (6 bases). This CDR3 spans 16 amino acids. V lost 4 bases and J lost 0, with 13 bases in between. Germline V CDR1 and CDR2: SGHKS, YYEKEE (reference sequence). The CDR3 DNA is TGTGCCAGCAGCCTTGGACAGAGCACGAACACCGGGGAGCTGTTTTTT. Protein product: CASSLGQSTNTGELFF. Variable domain in full (rest from reference TRBV5-5 and TRBJ2-2): DAGVTQSPTHLIKTRGQQVTLRCSPISGHKSVSWYQQVLGQGPQFIFQYYEKEERGRGNFPDRFSARQFPNYSSELNVNALLLGDSALYLCASSLGQSTNTGELFFGEGSRLTVL.

This clone was seen more than once but under ten times. The chain uses TRBV2 and TRBJ1-3; D gene uncertain. V was pared by 1 base and J by 0 bases, with 10 bases between. CDR3 length equals 16 residues. Germline assignment: CDR1 SNHLY and CDR2 FYNNEI. The CDR3 spells CASSEDRVLSGNTIYF. The CDR3 DNA sequence: TGTGCCAGCAGTGAAGACCGGGTCCTCTCTGGAAACACCATATATTTT.

V usage is TRBV6-1 and J usage is TRBJ1-1; D possibly corresponds to TRBD1 (5 bases). Germline loops: CDR1 MNHNS, CDR2 SASEGT. This CDR3 has 14 amino acids. The ends were cut back, 4 bases at V and 5 bases at J, with 14 bases in the middle. The CDR3 is CASSGWGGETEAFF. The DNA of the CDR3 is TGTGCCAGCAGTGGGTGGGGGGGAGAAACTGAAGCTTTCTTT.

The rearrangement uses TRBV7-2 and TRBJ2-1, with TRBD1 matching 10 bases. V shed 5 bases, J shed 1 base, and the junction held 11 bases outside the gene matches. The length of the CDR3 is 18 residues. CDR1 is SGHTA, CDR2 FQGNSA, per germline. CDR3 loop: CASSPILGDRGSYNEQFF. The CDR3 DNA follows: TGTGCCAGCAGCCCAATTCTTGGGGACAGGGGATCCTACAATGAGCAGTTCTTC.

The chain uses TRBV27 and TRBJ2-3, with 7 bases matching TRBD2. With 1 base clipped from V and 1 base from J, the junction kept 5 bases outside the gene matches. The CDR3 runs to 16 residues. Germline V gene lookup returns CDR1 MNHEY and CDR2 SMNVEV (reference sequence). The CDR3 is CASSLWEGRGTDTQYF. CDR3 in DNA: TGTGCCAGCAGTTTATGGGAGGGGAGAGGCACAGATACGCAGTATTTT.

This sequence joins TRBV29-1 and TRBJ2-4; D not resolved. Germline V gene data show CDR1 as SQVTM and CDR2 as ANQGSEA. With 2 bases removed from V and 0 bases from J, the gap between germline ends came to 5 bases. The CDR3 sequence is 13 residues long. The CDR3 nucleotides read TGCAGCGTTGAAACGGGAGCCAAAAACATTCAGTACTTC. Translation gives CSVETGAKNIQYF.

The gene calls are TRBV2 and TRBJ2-3; no definite D call. CDR1 is SNHLY and CDR2 is FYNNEI in the germline V gene. The CDR3 is 12 amino acids. V was clipped by 3 bases and J by 9 bases, with 10 bases between them. CDR3 sequence reads: CASSDSGETQYF. CDR3 DNA sequence: TGTGCCAGCAGTGATTCTGGAGAGACGCAGTATTTT.

The CDR3 loop is CASSIPAGPTNEQFF. The DNA for the CDR3 is TGTGCCAGTAGTATCCCCGCGGGACCCACCAATGAGCAGTTCTTC. This sequence joins TRBV19 and TRBJ2-1, with D tentatively TRBD2 (6 bases). Germline CDR1 LNHDA, CDR2 SQIVND (reference sequence). V lost 3 bases and J lost 6, with 15 bases in between. The CDR3 totals 15 residues.

V usage is TRBV6-1 and J usage is TRBJ1-2; D uncertain. This CDR3 contains 12 residues. The ends were cut back, 1 base at V and 4 bases at J, with 4 bases in the middle. CDR1 and CDR2 (germline): MNHNS, SASEGT. The CDR3 DNA reads TGTGCCAGCAGTGAAGGAGGCTATGGCTACACCTTC. It specifies CASSEGGYGYTF.